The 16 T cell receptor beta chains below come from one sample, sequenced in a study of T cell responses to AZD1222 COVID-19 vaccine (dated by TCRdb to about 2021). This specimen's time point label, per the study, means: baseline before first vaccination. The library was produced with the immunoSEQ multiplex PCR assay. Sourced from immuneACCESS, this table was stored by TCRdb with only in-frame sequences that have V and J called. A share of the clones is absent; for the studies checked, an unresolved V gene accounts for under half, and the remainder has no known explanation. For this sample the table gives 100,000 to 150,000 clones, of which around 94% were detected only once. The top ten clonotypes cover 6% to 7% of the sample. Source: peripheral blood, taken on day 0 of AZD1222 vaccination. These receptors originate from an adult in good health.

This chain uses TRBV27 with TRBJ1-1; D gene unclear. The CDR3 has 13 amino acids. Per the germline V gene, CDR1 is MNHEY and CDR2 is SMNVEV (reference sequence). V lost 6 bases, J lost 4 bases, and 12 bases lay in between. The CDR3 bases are TGTGCCAGCAGCCCTCGACGCGGCACTGAAGCTTTCTTT. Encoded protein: CASSPRRGTEAFF.

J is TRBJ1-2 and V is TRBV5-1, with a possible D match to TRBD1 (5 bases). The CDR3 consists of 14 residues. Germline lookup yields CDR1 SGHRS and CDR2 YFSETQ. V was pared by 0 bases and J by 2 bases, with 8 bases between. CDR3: CASSLVRGNYGYTF. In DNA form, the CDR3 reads TGCGCCAGCAGCTTGGTAAGGGGCAACTATGGCTACACCTTC. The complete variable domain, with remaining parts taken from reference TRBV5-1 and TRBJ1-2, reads KAGVTQTPRYLIKTRGQQVTLSCSPISGHRSVSWYQQTPGQGLQFLFEYFSETQRNKGNFPGRFSGRQFSNSRSEMNVSTLELGDSALYLCASSLVRGNYGYTFGSGTRLTVV.

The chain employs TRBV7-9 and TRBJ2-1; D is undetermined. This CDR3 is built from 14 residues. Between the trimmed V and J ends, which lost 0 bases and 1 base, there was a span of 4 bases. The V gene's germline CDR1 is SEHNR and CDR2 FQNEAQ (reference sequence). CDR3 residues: CASSLAKSYNEQFF. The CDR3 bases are TGTGCCAGCAGCTTAGCGAAATCCTACAATGAGCAGTTCTTC.

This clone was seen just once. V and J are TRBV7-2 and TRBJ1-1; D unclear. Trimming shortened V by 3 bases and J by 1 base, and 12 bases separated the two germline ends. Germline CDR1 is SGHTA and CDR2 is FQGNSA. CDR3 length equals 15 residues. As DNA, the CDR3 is TGTGCCAGCAGCTTGAAACCAGGAACGAACACTGAAGCTTTCTTT. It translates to CASSLKPGTNTEAFF.

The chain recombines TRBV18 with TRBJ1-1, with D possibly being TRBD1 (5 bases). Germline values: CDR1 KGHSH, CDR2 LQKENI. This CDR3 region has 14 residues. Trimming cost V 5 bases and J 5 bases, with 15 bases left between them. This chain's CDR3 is CASSKTAPETEAFF. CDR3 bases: TGTGCCAGCTCAAAGACAGCCCCGGAGACTGAAGCTTTCTTT.

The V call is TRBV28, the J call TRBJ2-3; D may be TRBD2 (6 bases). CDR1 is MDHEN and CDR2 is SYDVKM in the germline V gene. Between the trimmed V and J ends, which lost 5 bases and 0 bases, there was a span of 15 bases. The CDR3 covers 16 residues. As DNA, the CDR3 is TGTGCCAGCAGTCCCCCTGGGGGACTTAGCACAGATACGCAGTATTTT. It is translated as CASSPPGGLSTDTQYF.

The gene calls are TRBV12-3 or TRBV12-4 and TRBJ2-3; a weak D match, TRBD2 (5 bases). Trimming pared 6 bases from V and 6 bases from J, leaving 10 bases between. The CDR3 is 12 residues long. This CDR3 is CASRLSGDTQYF. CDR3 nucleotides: TGTGCCAGCAGGCTCTCGGGGGATACGCAGTATTTT.

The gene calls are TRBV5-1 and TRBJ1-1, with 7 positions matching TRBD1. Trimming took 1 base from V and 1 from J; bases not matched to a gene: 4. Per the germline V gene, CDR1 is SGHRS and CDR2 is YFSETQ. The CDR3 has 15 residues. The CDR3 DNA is TGCGCCAGCAGCTTGACGACAGGGCCGAACACTGAAGCTTTCTTT. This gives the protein CASSLTTGPNTEAFF.

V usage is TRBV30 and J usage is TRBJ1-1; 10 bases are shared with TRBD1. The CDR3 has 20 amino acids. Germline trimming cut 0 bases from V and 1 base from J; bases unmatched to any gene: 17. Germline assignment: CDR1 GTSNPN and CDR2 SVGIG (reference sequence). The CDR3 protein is CAWSVEWDRGRFGGNTEAFF. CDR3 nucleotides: TGTGCCTGGAGTGTGGAATGGGACAGGGGTCGGTTTGGCGGGAACACTGAAGCTTTCTTT.

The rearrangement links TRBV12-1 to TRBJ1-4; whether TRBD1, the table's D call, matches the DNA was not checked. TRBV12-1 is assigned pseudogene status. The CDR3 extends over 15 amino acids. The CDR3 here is CASSPWGRGGEKLFF. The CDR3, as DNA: TGTGCCAGCAGCCCCTGGGGCAGGGGTGGCGAAAAACTGTTTTTT.

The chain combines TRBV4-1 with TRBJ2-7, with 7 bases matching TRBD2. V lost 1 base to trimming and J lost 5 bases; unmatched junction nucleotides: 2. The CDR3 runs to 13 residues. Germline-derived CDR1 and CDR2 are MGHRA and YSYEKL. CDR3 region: CASSQGLADEQYF. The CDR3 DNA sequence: TGCGCCAGCAGCCAAGGACTAGCCGACGAGCAGTACTTC.

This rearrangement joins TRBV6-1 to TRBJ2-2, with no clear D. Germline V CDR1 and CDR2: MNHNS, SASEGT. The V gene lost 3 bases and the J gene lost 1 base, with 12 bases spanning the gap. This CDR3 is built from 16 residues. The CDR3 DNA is TGTGCCAGCAGTGATCGGTGGCAGATGAACACCGGGGAGCTGTTTTTT. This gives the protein CASSDRWQMNTGELFF.

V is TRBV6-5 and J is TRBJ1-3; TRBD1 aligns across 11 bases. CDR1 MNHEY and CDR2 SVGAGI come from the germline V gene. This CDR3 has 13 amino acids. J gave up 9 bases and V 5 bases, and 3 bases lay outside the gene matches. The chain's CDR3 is CASSTGTGGTIYF. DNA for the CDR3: TGTGCCAGCAGTACCGGGACAGGGGGCACCATATATTTT.

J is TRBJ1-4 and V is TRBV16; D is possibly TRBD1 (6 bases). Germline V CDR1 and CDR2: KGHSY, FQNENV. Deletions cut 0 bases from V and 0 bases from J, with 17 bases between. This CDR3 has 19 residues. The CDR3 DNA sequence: TGTGCCAGCAGCCAATCGGCCGGGGGCGACGATGCAACTAATGAAAAACTGTTTTTT. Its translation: CASSQSAGGDDATNEKLFF.

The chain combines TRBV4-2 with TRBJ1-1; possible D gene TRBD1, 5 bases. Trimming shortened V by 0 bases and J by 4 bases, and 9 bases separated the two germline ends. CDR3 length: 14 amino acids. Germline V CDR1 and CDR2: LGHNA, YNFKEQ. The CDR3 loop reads CASSQDQGGTEAFF. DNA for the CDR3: TGTGCCAGCAGCCAAGATCAGGGTGGCACTGAAGCTTTCTTT.

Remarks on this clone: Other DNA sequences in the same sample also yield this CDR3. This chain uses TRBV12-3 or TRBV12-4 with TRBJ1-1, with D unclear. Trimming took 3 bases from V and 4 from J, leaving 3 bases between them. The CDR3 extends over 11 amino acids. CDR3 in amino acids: CASSLTTEAFF. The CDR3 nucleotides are TGTGCCAGCAGTTTGACCACTGAAGCTTTCTTT.